This T cell receptor (beta chain) is from a study of PD-1 blockade in classical Hodgkin lymphoma. Notes on the study in general: Diminished baseline TCR diversity has been reported in newly diagnosed patients relative to healthy donors.

This clone was found once. Its antigen is as yet unknown. Per germline, CDR1 SGHNT and CDR2 YYREEE (reference sequence). V was trimmed by 3 bases and J by 4 bases, leaving 5 bases between them. The CDR3 has 11 residues. Time point specified: cycle 4 day 1 (C4D1), after five to seven weeks of nivolumab. All the patients suffered relapse after autologous stem cell transplantation, and brentuximab vedotin exposure differed. Here immunoSEQ multiplex PCR was the method, and the copy in TCRdb shows in-frame clones only, minus some. The profile shows roughly 86,000 clones, over 80% of them singletons. Specimen: peripheral blood mononuclear cells (PBMCs), collected before the fourth cycle of nivolumab. The source is a human donor with classical Hodgkin lymphoma. The V gene is TRBV5-4, the J gene TRBJ2-7; D call uncertain. CDR3 loop: CASSSQYEQYF. CDR3 sequence (DNA): TGTGCCAGCAGCTCACAATACGAGCAGTACTTC.